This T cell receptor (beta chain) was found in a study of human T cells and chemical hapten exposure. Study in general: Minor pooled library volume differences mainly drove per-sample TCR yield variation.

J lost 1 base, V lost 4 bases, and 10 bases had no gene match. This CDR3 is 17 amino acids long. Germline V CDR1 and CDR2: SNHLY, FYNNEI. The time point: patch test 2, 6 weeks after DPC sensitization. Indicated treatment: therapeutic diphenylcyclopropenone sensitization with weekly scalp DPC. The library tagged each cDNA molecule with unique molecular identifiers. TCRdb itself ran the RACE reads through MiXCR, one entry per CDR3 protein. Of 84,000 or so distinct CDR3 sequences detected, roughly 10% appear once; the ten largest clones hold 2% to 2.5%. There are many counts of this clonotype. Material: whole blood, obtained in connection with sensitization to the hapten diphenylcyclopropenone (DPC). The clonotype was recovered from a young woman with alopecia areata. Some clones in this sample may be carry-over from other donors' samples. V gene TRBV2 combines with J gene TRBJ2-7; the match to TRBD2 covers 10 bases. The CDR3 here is CASSAIWALAGSYEQYF. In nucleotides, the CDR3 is TGTGCCAGCAGTGCAATTTGGGCACTAGCGGGATCCTACGAGCAGTACTTC.